The 15 T cell receptor beta chains below all came from one sample that was sequenced in a study of shared clonotypes between healthy human individuals. Only in-frame clones appear in the TCRdb table, and some are missing; sequencing was by immunoSEQ multiplex PCR. Among approximately 2.4 million clones listed, approximately 95% were seen once. The sequencing input was naive CD4+ T cells sorted from blood. Subset reported: CD45RA+ positively selected. Every receptor here comes from a man aged 18 to 30 in good health.

The chain employs TRBV28 and TRBJ2-3, with TRBD1 as a possible D gene (5 bases). Per germline, CDR1 MDHEN and CDR2 SYDVKM. Trimming pared 7 bases from V and 5 bases from J, leaving 19 bases between. The CDR3 is made up of 15 amino acids. This CDR3 reads CASTPRGRGEDTQYF. CDR3 sequence (DNA): TGTGCCAGCACCCCTAGGGGAAGGGGTGAAGATACGCAGTATTTT.

The chain links TRBV7-9 to TRBJ1-1, with D unresolved. Germline V lookup: CDR1 SEHNR, CDR2 FQNEAQ (reference sequence). The CDR3 extends over 16 amino acids. Trimming pared 5 bases from V and 2 bases from J, leaving 18 bases between. The CDR3 reads CASSPRPPRGNTEAFF. CDR3 nucleotide sequence: TGTGCCAGCAGCCCCAGGCCCCCACGCGGTAACACTGAAGCTTTCTTT. Supplemented by reference TRBV7-9 and TRBJ1-1, the full variable domain reads DTGVSQNPRHKITKRGQNVTFRCDPISEHNRLYWYRQTLGQGPEFLTYFQNEAQLEKSRLLSDRFSAERPKGSFSTLEIQRTEQGDSAMYLCASSPRPPRGNTEAFFGQGTRLTVV.

The J gene is TRBJ2-1, the V gene TRBV2; 9 bases line up with TRBD1. CDR3 length: 15 amino acids. After removal of 3 bases from V and 4 bases from J, the junction contained 4 bases not matched to a gene. Germline V CDR1 and CDR2: SNHLY, FYNNEI. The CDR3 DNA sequence: TGTGCCAGCAGTGATGACAGGGGGGGATACAATGAGCAGTTCTTC. Its protein is CASSDDRGGYNEQFF.

Concerning this clone: In the same sample, other DNA sequences code for this CDR3. The gene calls are TRBV18 and TRBJ2-7, with 8 bases that match TRBD1. Germline V gene sequence: CDR1 KGHSH, CDR2 LQKENI. There are 15 residues in the CDR3. V gave up 3 bases and J gave up 2 bases; unmatched junction bases: 6. The CDR3 loop is CASSPGQGGTYEQYF. CDR3 nucleotides: TGTGCCAGCTCACCCGGACAGGGTGGGACCTACGAGCAGTACTTC.

This clone was detected once. CDR3 sequence reads: CAISDSGGTYEQYF. CDR3 coding DNA: TGTGCCATCAGTGATTCAGGGGGCACCTACGAGCAGTACTTC. The V call is TRBV10-3, the J call TRBJ2-7; TRBD1 agrees at 8 bases. V shed 3 bases, J shed 2 bases, and the junction held 3 bases outside the gene matches. Germline lookup yields CDR1 ENHRY and CDR2 SYGVKD. The CDR3 runs to 14 residues.

The count of this clone is one. For the CDR3, the DNA is TGTGCCACCAACCGCGGGGTAGGTTCACCCCTCCACTTT. Translating it yields CATNRGVGSPLHF. The V call is TRBV6-6, the J call TRBJ1-6; no clear D. The V end was cut by 10 bases, the J end by 9 bases, with 16 bases between. Germline assignment: CDR1 MNHNY and CDR2 SVGAGI (reference sequence). The CDR3 has 13 residues.

This chain joins TRBV6-1 and TRBJ2-1; the match to TRBD2 covers 9 bases. Losses at the gene ends were 6 bases for V and 2 bases for J; bases not matched to a gene: 5. The CDR3 totals 15 residues. Per the germline V gene, CDR1 is MNHNS and CDR2 is SASEGT. CDR3 sequence: CASSLSGSAYNEQFF. The CDR3 DNA reads as TGTGCCAGCAGCCTTAGCGGGAGCGCCTACAATGAGCAGTTCTTC.

V is TRBV5-6 and J is TRBJ1-5; no clear D gene. Germline CDR1 reads SGHDT; CDR2 reads YYEEEE. There are 15 residues in the CDR3. V was pared by 0 bases and J by 3 bases, with 10 bases between. DNA of the CDR3: TGTGCCAGCAGCTTGGCAATTGGGGACAATCAGCCCCAGCATTTT. Protein product: CASSLAIGDNQPQHF.

The gene calls are TRBV6-1 and TRBJ1-1, with TRBD1 as a possible D gene (6 bases). The CDR3 has 15 residues. Germline V CDR1 and CDR2: MNHNS, SASEGT. V lost 6 bases and J lost 0, with 14 bases in between. This CDR3 is CASRPDQGLNTEAFF. The CDR3 DNA reads as TGTGCCAGCAGACCTGACCAGGGGTTGAACACTGAAGCTTTCTTT.

The chain recombines TRBV6-6 with TRBJ2-7; 7 bases fit TRBD1. Germline V gene sequence: CDR1 MNHNY, CDR2 SVGAGI (reference sequence). The CDR3 extends over 14 amino acids. With V trimmed by 4 bases and J by 5 bases, 8 bases remained unmatched. CDR3 sequence reads: CASSSYQGGDEQYF. The DNA of the CDR3 is TGTGCCAGCAGTTCTTATCAAGGGGGCGACGAGCAGTACTTC.

The chain combines TRBV30 with TRBJ1-5; no reliable D call. This CDR3 comprises 16 residues. Germline assignment: CDR1 GTSNPN and CDR2 SVGIG (reference sequence). V was shortened by 2 bases and J by 4 bases, with 18 bases between the two germline ends. This chain's CDR3 is CAWSSGNRGINQPQHF. The CDR3, as DNA: TGTGCCTGGAGTTCTGGGAACCGTGGTATAAATCAGCCCCAGCATTTT.

The rearrangement uses TRBV28 and TRBJ2-1; D may be TRBD2 (6 bases). This CDR3 has 16 residues. V was clipped by 4 bases and J by 9 bases, with 22 bases between them. Germline V lookup: CDR1 MDHEN, CDR2 SYDVKM. CDR3 loop: CASSSPTGPGLVEQFF. CDR3 coding DNA: TGTGCCAGCAGTTCCCCGACCGGTCCGGGACTGGTTGAGCAGTTCTTC.

As regards this clone: Other DNA sequences in this sample translate to the same CDR3. V is TRBV5-1 and J is TRBJ2-7, with 9 positions matching TRBD2. V dropped 1 base and J dropped 0; count of bases not matched to a gene: 2. Per germline, CDR1 SGHRS and CDR2 YFSETQ. The CDR3 loop spans 15 amino acids. DNA of the CDR3: TGCGCCAGCAGCTTGAGTAGCGGGGGCTCCTACGAGCAGTACTTC. This sequence encodes CASSLSSGGSYEQYF.

CDR3 residues: CASSLSRPGSAKNIQYF. The CDR3 DNA reads as TGTGCCAGCAGCTTAAGTCGCCCGGGATCGGCCAAAAACATTCAGTACTTC. This rearrangement joins TRBV7-2 to TRBJ2-4; tentatively, D is TRBD2 (5 bases). The CDR3 totals 17 residues. V lost 2 bases and J lost 1, with 15 bases in between. Germline V gene data show CDR1 as SGHTA and CDR2 as FQGNSA.

The V call is TRBV6-6, the J call TRBJ1-5; the D gene is possibly TRBD1 (6 bases). Per the germline V gene, CDR1 is MNHNY and CDR2 is SVGAGI (reference sequence). Trimming cost V 0 bases and J 7 bases, with 16 bases left between them. This CDR3 contains 16 residues. For the CDR3, the DNA is TGTGCCAGCAGTTACTCTTTGTCAGGGGTAAGGCAGCCCCAGCATTTT. Residues: CASSYSLSGVRQPQHF.